The 24 T cell receptor beta chains in this list originate from one sample, sequenced in a study of human T cells and chemical hapten exposure. TCRdb fed the RACE reads into MiXCR, producing one record per CDR3 protein. The repertoire includes tens of thousands of distinct CDR3 sequences, about 8.6% of them detected once, and roughly 3.1% sits in the top ten. Time point indicated: healthy volunteer bleed at 2 weeks. The study extracted total RNA from unfractionated whole blood. Material: whole blood. These receptor sequences come from a female donor in good health. Some clones in this sample may be carry-over from other donors' samples.

There are many counts of this clonotype. The chain couples TRBV7-9 to TRBJ2-7; maybe TRBD1 (6 bases). This CDR3 is 13 amino acids long. Germline V CDR1 and CDR2: SEHNR, FQNEAQ (reference sequence). Trimming shortened V by 0 bases and J by 3 bases, and 6 bases separated the two germline ends. The CDR3 is CASSLAQGYEQYF. The CDR3 region has the DNA TGTGCCAGCAGCTTAGCACAGGGCTACGAGCAGTACTTC. Full variable domain (outside the CDR3, taken from reference TRBV7-9 and TRBJ2-7): DTGVSQNPRHKITKRGQNVTFRCDPISEHNRLYWYRQTLGQGPEFLTYFQNEAQLEKSRLLSDRFSAERPKGSFSTLEIQRTEQGDSAMYLCASSLAQGYEQYFGPGTRLTVT.

This clonotype was counted a few times. The chain links TRBV11-2 to TRBJ2-5; D may match TRBD1 or TRBD2 (5 bases each). Trimming stripped 5 bases from V and 4 bases from J, with 26 bases between. This CDR3 has 18 amino acids. The germline V gene has CDR1 SGHAT and CDR2 FQNNGV. CDR3 DNA: TGTGCCAGCAGCACAATGGGTCGTTTATGGGACGGCGTAGAGACCCAGTACTTC. This gives the protein CASSTMGRLWDGVETQYF. Together with reference TRBV11-2 and TRBJ2-5, the CDR3 gives the full variable domain: EAGVAQSPRYKIIEKRQSVAFWCNPISGHATLYWYQQILGQGPKLLIQFQNNGVVDDSQLPKDRFSAERLKGVDSTLKIQPAKLEDSAVYLCASSTMGRLWDGVETQYFGPGTRLLVL.

This clonotype was recorded at least ten times. The J gene is TRBJ2-7, the V gene TRBV11-2; 10 nucleotides agree with TRBD1. Germline lookup yields CDR1 SGHAT and CDR2 FQNNGV. Losses at the gene ends were 4 bases for V and 3 bases for J; bases not matched to a gene: 12. The CDR3 has 17 residues. CDR3 region: CASSSLLRTGGFYEQYF. The CDR3 DNA reads TGTGCCAGCAGCTCTTTATTGCGGACAGGGGGTTTCTACGAGCAGTACTTC.

This clonotype was counted a few times. The J gene is TRBJ1-1, the V gene TRBV27; D remains ambiguous. Germline V lookup: CDR1 MNHEY, CDR2 SMNVEV (reference sequence). V shed 2 bases and J shed 1 base, with 5 bases lying between them. The CDR3 consists of 13 residues. The CDR3 loop is CASSLDPNTEAFF. The CDR3 DNA follows: TGTGCCAGCAGTTTAGACCCGAACACTGAAGCTTTCTTT.

This clonotype appeared many times. For the CDR3, the DNA is TGTGCCAGCAGCCAAGGGTCGTACGGCAGCTCTGGAAACACCATATATTTT. It is translated as CASSQGSYGSSGNTIYF. V gene TRBV3-1 combines with J gene TRBJ1-3; D is unresolved. The CDR3 loop spans 17 amino acids. Germline CDR1 and CDR2: LGHDT and YNNKEL (reference sequence). V gave up 1 base and J gave up 0 bases, with 13 bases separating them.

This chain links TRBV6-2 or TRBV6-3 with TRBJ1-1, with D maybe TRBD1 (6 bases). This CDR3 spans 14 amino acids. In germline, CDR1 is MNHEY, CDR2 SVGEGT. Trimming removed 2 bases at V and 4 bases at J, with 11 bases between. This CDR3 reads CASSYPQGSTEAFF. CDR3 bases: TGTGCCAGCAGTTACCCCCAGGGGAGCACTGAAGCTTTCTTT.

Only a few counts were recorded for this clonotype. This chain joins TRBV20-1 and TRBJ2-7, with no clear D. This CDR3 has 13 residues. Deletions cut 2 bases from V and 3 bases from J, with 11 bases between. The germline CDR1 and CDR2 sequences are DFQATT and SNEGSKA (reference sequence). The CDR3: CSARIPTYYEQYF. CDR3 DNA sequence: TGCAGTGCTAGAATCCCTACCTACTACGAGCAGTACTTC.

This chain links TRBV20-1 with TRBJ1-5; D may be TRBD1 (6 bases). The CDR3 runs to 14 residues. Germline assignment: CDR1 DFQATT and CDR2 SNEGSKA (reference sequence). The germline V and J ends were trimmed by 3 bases and 3 bases, with 12 bases remaining between them. CDR3 DNA sequence: TGCAGTGCTAGGCTCGGGACACCCAATCAGCCCCAGCATTTT. As protein: CSARLGTPNQPQHF.

This clonotype was seen ten or more times. The J gene is TRBJ1-1, the V gene TRBV12-3 or TRBV12-4; D is perhaps TRBD1 (5 bases). The CDR3 runs 15 residues. V lost 5 bases, J lost 4 bases, and 17 bases lay in between. The CDR3 DNA follows: TGTGCCAGCAGTCGAAGACAGAGATTGAGCACTGAAGCTTTCTTT. Translation: CASSRRQRLSTEAFF.

The CDR3 protein is CASSRDRVGEQYF. The CDR3 DNA is TGCGCCAGCAGCCGAGACAGGGTGGGCGAGCAGTACTTC. J is TRBJ2-7 and V is TRBV4-1, with TRBD1 matching over 7 bases. The V and J ends lost 4 bases and 6 bases, in that order; junction bases with no gene match: 6. The CDR3 has 13 residues. In germline, CDR1 is MGHRA, CDR2 YSYEKL.

The table lists this clonotype with a few counts. The chain is built from TRBV10-3 and TRBJ2-5; the D gene is possibly TRBD2 (6 bases). There are 15 residues in the CDR3. Trimming shortened V by 0 bases and J by 5 bases, and 13 bases separated the two germline ends. The germline CDR1 and CDR2 sequences are ENHRY and SYGVKD. DNA for the CDR3: TGTGCCATCAGTGAGTCTGGAGGGGCTGTCGAGACCCAGTACTTC. It is translated as CAISESGGAVETQYF.

This clonotype was detected a few times. CDR3 DNA: TGTGCCAGCAGCACAAGCGCCCCCGATACGCAGTATTTT. As protein: CASSTSAPDTQYF. The gene calls are TRBV7-9 and TRBJ2-3; D not resolved. This CDR3 comprises 13 residues. Germline V gives CDR1 SEHNR, CDR2 FQNEAQ (reference sequence). Deletions cut 5 bases from V and 6 bases from J, with 12 bases between.

The sample holds many counts of this clonotype. The chain uses TRBV5-1 and TRBJ2-3; 7 bases align to TRBD2. The CDR3 is 15 amino acids. Per the germline V gene, CDR1 is SGHRS and CDR2 is YFSETQ. Trimming cost V 0 bases and J 4 bases; bases outside gene matches: 5. The CDR3 DNA reads as TGCGCCAGCAGCTTGGTGGCGGGAGATGCAGATACGCAGTATTTT. It codes for CASSLVAGDADTQYF.

This clonotype was detected only a few times. The chain has TRBV7-2 and TRBJ1-1; D is perhaps TRBD1 (5 bases). With 7 bases removed from V and 5 bases from J, the gap between germline ends came to 14 bases. CDR1 is SGHTA and CDR2 is FQGNSA in the germline V gene. The CDR3 has 13 residues. As DNA, the CDR3 is TGTGCCAGCAAAATCCAGGGTGTTACTGAAGCTTTCTTT. Its protein is CASKIQGVTEAFF.

The chain's CDR3 is CASTHSGSSEQFF. CDR3 nucleotide sequence: TGTGCCAGCACCCATAGCGGGAGCAGTGAGCAGTTCTTC. The V and J genes are TRBV2 and TRBJ2-1; 9 nucleotides agree with TRBD2. CDR3 length equals 13 residues. Germline CDR1 reads SNHLY; CDR2 reads FYNNEI. Losses at the gene ends were 7 bases for V and 9 bases for J; bases not matched to a gene: 7.

This chain connects TRBV14 to TRBJ2-3, with D unresolved. The CDR3 is 17 amino acids. Germline values: CDR1 SGHDN, CDR2 FVKESK. V gave up 0 bases and J gave up 0 bases, with 13 bases separating them. The CDR3: CASSQDSVDPSTDTQYF. Written as DNA, the CDR3 is TGTGCCAGCAGCCAAGATTCGGTGGACCCTAGCACAGATACGCAGTATTTT.

This clonotype has more than one count but fewer than ten. The CDR3 DNA reads as TGTGCCATCAGTGATGTGGGGAAGGGCACAGATACGCAGTATTTT. Translation gives CAISDVGKGTDTQYF. The chain joins TRBV10-3 to TRBJ2-3; D is unresolved. Germline V CDR1 and CDR2: ENHRY, SYGVKD. Trimming stripped 3 bases from V and 1 base from J, with 11 bases between. The CDR3 contains 15 residues.

This clonotype was recorded at least ten times. V gene TRBV5-1 combines with J gene TRBJ2-7; 11 bases match TRBD2. With 1 base clipped from V and 5 bases from J, the junction kept 8 bases outside the gene matches. The CDR3 has 16 amino acids. Germline CDR1 SGHRS, CDR2 YFSETQ. The DNA for the CDR3 is TGCGCCAGCAGCTTGCCCGGGACTAGCGGTAGTAACGAGCAGTACTTC. Its translation is CASSLPGTSGSNEQYF. The whole variable domain, filled in from reference TRBV5-1 and TRBJ2-7, reads KAGVTQTPRYLIKTRGQQVTLSCSPISGHRSVSWYQQTPGQGLQFLFEYFSETQRNKGNFPGRFSGRQFSNSRSEMNVSTLELGDSALYLCASSLPGTSGSNEQYFGPGTRLTVT.

In this sample, this clonotype turned up many times. The genes are TRBV12-3 or TRBV12-4 and TRBJ2-1; unclear D gene. The CDR3 loop spans 14 amino acids. V was trimmed by 5 bases and J by 2 bases, leaving 10 bases between them. The CDR3 coding sequence is TGTGCCAGCAGTCCAGTCGGCGCCTACAATGAGCAGTTCTTC. It is translated as CASSPVGAYNEQFF.

This chain uses TRBV29-1 with TRBJ1-5; 9 nucleotides match TRBD1. The CDR3 has 12 residues. Trimming took 4 bases from V and 6 from J; bases not matched to a gene: 1. Germline loops: CDR1 SQVTM, CDR2 ANQGSEA. CDR3 residues: CSVGTGVQPQHF. In DNA, the CDR3 is TGCAGCGTTGGGACAGGGGTTCAGCCCCAGCATTTT.

The sample holds a few counts of this clonotype. The rearrangement uses TRBV12-3 or TRBV12-4 and TRBJ2-3; 8 positions match TRBD2. Losses at the gene ends were 5 bases for V and 3 bases for J; bases not matched to a gene: 7. The CDR3 is 15 amino acids. The CDR3: CASSPVAGRTDTQYF. The CDR3 DNA follows: TGTGCCAGCAGTCCAGTAGCGGGAAGGACAGATACGCAGTATTTT.

The V gene is TRBV5-4, the J gene TRBJ2-3; D remains ambiguous. Per the germline V gene, CDR1 is SGHNT and CDR2 is YYREEE (reference sequence). CDR3 length equals 17 residues. Deletions cut 0 bases from V and 0 bases from J, with 14 bases between. The CDR3 DNA follows: TGTGCCAGCAGCTTGGCTCCTGGGCCGGAGAGCACAGATACGCAGTATTTT. Amino acid sequence: CASSLAPGPESTDTQYF.

V is TRBV4-3 and J is TRBJ2-5, with D uncertain. Germline V gene data show CDR1 as LGHNA and CDR2 as YSLEER. CDR3 length: 13 residues. The germline V and J ends were trimmed by 1 base and 2 bases, with 5 bases remaining between them. CDR3 sequence: CASSQAAQETQYF. The CDR3 DNA reads as TGCGCCAGCAGCCAAGCCGCACAAGAGACCCAGTACTTC.

This clonotype was found a few times. V and J are TRBV20-1 and TRBJ2-2; the match to TRBD1 covers 7 bases. J lost 2 bases, V lost 2 bases, and 8 bases had no gene match. From germline, CDR1 is DFQATT and CDR2 SNEGSKA (reference sequence). The CDR3 loop spans 16 amino acids. CDR3 sequence (DNA): TGCAGTGCTAGAATCCGCGGACAGGAAAACACCGGGGAGCTGTTTTTT. This encodes CSARIRGQENTGELFF.